This T cell receptor beta chain was retrieved from a study of tumor-infiltrating lymphocytes in primary liver carcinoma. General study points: Tumor region pairs shared more overlap than did tumor-adjacent and tumor-blood pairs.

Regarding this clonotype: The antigen remains unidentified. The junction departs from the called germline gene at one end, perhaps through a read error.

Blood RNA was derived from unsorted whole blood, and germline DNA was extracted too. The researchers produced TCR beta cDNA from 450 to 600 ng total RNA with a constant-region primer. Three nested multiplex PCR rounds, a slightly modified ARM-PCR method, built the TCR beta libraries. The two initial PCR rounds, roughly 11 cycles each, used TRBV1-TRBV30 forward and C-beta reverse primers. TCRdb re-called the multiplex PCR reads with MiXCR, one entry per CDR3 protein. The data contain about 180,000 distinct CDR3 sequences, about 60% of them singletons. The length of the CDR3 is 15 residues. The chain couples TRBV12-3 or TRBV12-4 to TRBJ1-2, with D possibly TRBD1 on 5 matching bases. The sequencing input was peripheral blood. This sequence was found in a man between 35 and 55 years old with primary liver carcinoma and hepatitis B virus infection. CDR3 in amino acids: CASSQRAGSFYVYTF. Written as DNA, the CDR3 is TGTGCCAGCAGTCAAAGGGCAGGGTCTTTCTATGTCTACACCTTC.